The 18 T cell receptor beta chains below come from one sample, sequenced in a study of blood T cell repertoires in COVID-19. Data came from immunoSEQ multiplex PCR; TCRdb stores just in-frame clones and leaves some out. The data contain about 69,000 clones, around 86% of them singletons. The sample taken for sequencing was peripheral blood. The receptors derive from a man older than 75 with acute or convalescent COVID-19.

This chain connects TRBV5-4 to TRBJ2-5; 7 bases fit TRBD1. CDR1 SGHNT and CDR2 YYREEE come from the germline V gene (reference sequence). J gave up 1 base and V 6 bases, and 6 bases lay outside the gene matches. The CDR3 extends over 14 amino acids. The CDR3, as DNA: TGTGCCAGCACTAGGGACAGACTCCAAGAGACCCAGTACTTC. The encoded protein is CASTRDRLQETQYF.

This rearrangement joins TRBV29-1 to TRBJ2-2; D remains ambiguous. CDR1 SQVTM and CDR2 ANQGSEA come from the germline V gene. The CDR3 is 12 amino acids. Trimming removed 8 bases at V and 3 bases at J, with 10 bases between. This CDR3 reads CSSRLHTGELFF. The CDR3 DNA reads as TGCAGCAGCAGACTCCACACCGGGGAGCTGTTTTTT.

This clone is a singleton in its sample. This rearrangement joins TRBV27 to TRBJ1-2, with D perhaps matching TRBD1 (5 bases). The CDR3 runs to 14 residues. Germline CDR1 and CDR2: MNHEY and SMNVEV (reference sequence). The germline V and J ends were trimmed by 2 bases and 4 bases, with 11 bases remaining between them. The CDR3 nucleotides read TGTGCCAGCAGTTTACGAGGGGAGGGCTATGGCTACACCTTC. Its protein product is CASSLRGEGYGYTF.

This rearrangement joins TRBV24-1 to TRBJ2-5; the D is unclear. This CDR3 comprises 14 residues. V was cut by 6 bases and J by 5 bases, with 15 bases left in between. Germline CDR1 KGHDR, CDR2 SFDVKD. The CDR3 is CATSRPTRPETQYF. CDR3 DNA sequence: TGTGCCACCAGTCGGCCGACTCGCCCGGAGACCCAGTACTTC.

The chain joins TRBV3-1 (or the pseudogene TRBV3-2) to TRBJ2-3, with D possibly matching TRBD1 (6 bases). The germline V gene encodes CDR1 LGHDT and CDR2 YNNKEL (reference sequence). The CDR3 runs 18 residues. With 3 bases removed from V and 3 bases from J, the gap between germline ends came to 22 bases. The CDR3 bases are TGTGCCAGCAGCCATTCACACCTGGACAGACGGGCGACAGATACGCAGTATTTT. Translated, it gives CASSHSHLDRRATDTQYF.

This clone was observed once. The chain carries TRBV9 and TRBJ1-6; a weak D match, TRBD1 (6 bases). Germline values: CDR1 SGDLS, CDR2 YYNGEE. The CDR3 contains 14 residues. V was pared by 7 bases and J by 4 bases, with 12 bases between. The CDR3 here is CASCPGVYNSPLHF. As DNA, the CDR3 is TGTGCCAGCTGCCCAGGGGTTTATAATTCACCCCTCCACTTT.

The chain recombines TRBV6-5 with TRBJ2-7, with TRBD1 as a possible D gene (7 bases). CDR1 MNHEY and CDR2 SVGAGI come from the germline V gene. Trimming shortened V by 0 bases and J by 9 bases, and 18 bases separated the two germline ends. The CDR3 has 15 residues. The CDR3: CASSYSGAGGKGQYF. As DNA, the CDR3 is TGTGCCAGCAGTTACTCTGGTGCAGGGGGGAAGGGGCAGTACTTC.

V and J are TRBV5-1 and TRBJ2-2; 10 bases fit TRBD2. The CDR3 extends over 15 amino acids. J lost 5 bases, V lost 2 bases, and 3 bases had no gene match. The germline V gene encodes CDR1 SGHRS and CDR2 YFSETQ. The CDR3 loop is CASSLLAGKTGELFF. In DNA, the CDR3 is TGCGCCAGCAGCTTACTAGCGGGAAAAACCGGGGAGCTGTTTTTT.

The V gene is TRBV18, the J gene TRBJ2-3; D unresolved. Germline assignment: CDR1 KGHSH and CDR2 LQKENI. The CDR3 extends over 14 amino acids. V was pared by 3 bases and J by 6 bases, with 13 bases between. The CDR3 region is CASSPLFASDTQYF. CDR3 in DNA: TGTGCCAGCTCACCCCTCTTCGCGAGCGATACGCAGTATTTT.

The J gene is TRBJ2-3, the V gene TRBV30, with D possibly being TRBD2 (5 bases). V was clipped by 2 bases and J by 0 bases, with 15 bases between them. Looked up from germline, CDR1 is GTSNPN and CDR2 is SVGIG (reference sequence). The CDR3 extends over 16 amino acids. The DNA for the CDR3 is TGTGCCTGGAGTTCACGGACTTTAACTAGCACAGATACGCAGTATTTT. Encoded protein: CAWSSRTLTSTDTQYF.

This chain uses TRBV10-1 with TRBJ2-5, with TRBD1 matching over 7 bases. V dropped 2 bases and J dropped 5; count of bases not matched to a gene: 5. Per the germline V gene, CDR1 is WNHNN and CDR2 is SYGVQD (reference sequence). The CDR3 runs 14 residues. The CDR3 DNA sequence: TGCGCCAGCAGTGAGACCAGGGGGTCTGAGACCCAGTACTTC. Residues: CASSETRGSETQYF.

The chain is built from TRBV7-2 and TRBJ1-2; D uncertain. This CDR3 is 12 amino acids long. The germline V gene has CDR1 SGHTA and CDR2 FQGNSA. V was clipped by 5 bases and J by 6 bases, with 10 bases between them. The CDR3 DNA is TGTGCCAGCAGCCCACGATCGGATGGCTACACCTTC. Protein sequence: CASSPRSDGYTF.

The rearrangement uses TRBV7-7 and TRBJ2-5; 8 nucleotides align to TRBD1. J was trimmed by 4 bases and V by 5 bases; bases with no gene match: 9. This CDR3 is built from 15 residues. Germline CDR1 and CDR2: SSHAT and FNYEAQ (reference sequence). CDR3 nucleotide sequence: TGTGCCAGCAGCCCCCGAGGACAGGGCGGAGAGACCCAGTACTTC. Protein product: CASSPRGQGGETQYF.

The V call is TRBV18, the J call TRBJ2-7, with TRBD1 matching 11 bases. The CDR3 runs to 16 residues. Losses at the gene ends were 0 bases for V and 5 bases for J; bases not matched to a gene: 6. Germline V CDR1 and CDR2: KGHSH, LQKENI. The CDR3: CASSPPPGTGGHEQYF. CDR3 nucleotides: TGTGCCAGCTCACCACCCCCCGGGACAGGGGGTCACGAGCAGTACTTC.

CDR3 region: CASSHADRVEGTEAFF. The CDR3 DNA sequence: TGTGCCAGCAGCCACGCGGACAGGGTCGAAGGCACTGAAGCTTTCTTT. The chain carries TRBV4-2 and TRBJ1-1, with TRBD1 matching 8 bases. Germline V lookup: CDR1 LGHNA, CDR2 YNFKEQ. The V gene end was trimmed by 3 bases and the J gene end by 4 bases; junction bases not matched to a gene: 10. The CDR3 runs 16 residues.

The chain employs TRBV27 and TRBJ2-1; 7 bases are shared with TRBD2. The CDR3 sequence is 19 residues long. The trim removed 2 bases at V and 3 bases at J, leaving 16 bases unmatched. Germline V CDR1 and CDR2: MNHEY, SMNVEV (reference sequence). CDR3: CASSLRDTPGGPYYNEQFF. CDR3 bases: TGTGCCAGCAGTTTACGTGATACCCCGGGGGGACCGTACTACAATGAGCAGTTCTTC.

This clone has only a few counts. The DNA of the CDR3 is TGCGCCAGCAGCTTGAAGCAGGATTCACCCCTCCACTTT. Amino acids: CASSLKQDSPLHF. The rearrangement joins TRBV5-1 to TRBJ1-6; D call uncertain. The V end lost 1 base, the J end lost 8 bases, and 7 bases lay between the germline ends. The CDR3 is 13 residues long. The germline V gene has CDR1 SGHRS and CDR2 YFSETQ.

The rearrangement uses TRBV5-1 and TRBJ2-2; 9 bases agree with TRBD1. CDR1 is SGHRS, CDR2 YFSETQ, per germline. The CDR3 consists of 14 residues. V was pared by 3 bases and J by 8 bases, with 5 bases of the junction left unmatched. The CDR3 here is CASSSGQGMGELFF. For the CDR3, the DNA is TGCGCCAGCAGCTCTGGACAGGGGATGGGGGAGCTGTTTTTT.